This TCR beta chain appears in the sequencing data of a study of technical replicates of blood from a few donors. The V gene's germline CDR1 is SGHDN and CDR2 FVKESK. Trimming removed 1 base at V and 5 bases at J, with 9 bases between. The CDR3 is 13 amino acids. Measured with immunoSEQ multiplex PCR; TCRdb has only the in-frame clones, and not every one. The repertoire holds around 100,000 clones, about 96% seen once, with roughly 0.35% in the top ten. The sample holds one count of this clone. V gene TRBV14 combines with J gene TRBJ2-7; no definite D call. Sample: T cells isolated from PBMCs. The clonotype comes from a human donor in good health. CDR3 sequence: CASSQGAYNEQYF. CDR3 DNA: TGTGCCAGCAGCCAAGGGGCATACAACGAGCAGTACTTC.